This T cell receptor (beta chain) was found in a study of cytomegalovirus exposure and HLA in healthy donors. At collection, donors were nominally healthy, but unrecorded immune exposures were probable. Regarding this clone: Its antigen is not identified.

It was with 60 Vbeta and 13 Jbeta primers that the PCR ran. This table comes from immunoSEQ multiplex PCR, and its TCRdb copy is limited to in-frame clones, with some not included. The data show some 98,000 clones, with about 81% seen just once and roughly 1.5% held by the top ten. Overall study findings and caveats: The only immune exposure information that was available was CMV serostatus.

This clonotype originated in a man aged 35-49 years in good health and CMV-seronegative. Sequencing was done on a sample of PBMCs.

The chain's CDR3 is CASSVGVEQFF. The CDR3 nucleotides read TGTGCCAGCAGCGTAGGGGTTGAGCAGTTCTTC. V is TRBV27 and J is TRBJ2-1; possible D gene TRBD1, 5 bases. Germline CDR1 and CDR2: MNHEY and SMNVEV (reference sequence). V lost 6 bases to trimming and J lost 9 bases, with 9 bases between them. The CDR3 totals 11 residues.